This record covers a single T cell receptor (beta chain). These data originate in a study of patients and donors after allogeneic stem cell transplantation. Each CDR3 protein is one row after TCRdb ran MiXCR on the RT-PCR reads. The data hold about 210,000 distinct CDR3 sequences, with roughly 38% observed a single time. Sequencing was performed on blood, either unsorted or a sorted T cell fraction (not recorded which). The TCR comes from a human donor who was either an allogeneic HSCT recipient or a stem cell or donor lymphocyte infusion donor (not recorded which). It is not recorded whose cells these are; they may come from a transplant donor.

The CDR3 loop is CASSQERGVGGNSPLHF. The CDR3 nucleotides read TGCGCCAGCAGCCAAGAGAGGGGAGTGGGAGGTAATTCACCCCTCCACTTT. V usage is TRBV10-2 and J usage is TRBJ1-6; TRBD1 is a possible D gene (5 bases). The length of the CDR3 is 17 residues. Germline assignment: CDR1 WSHSY and CDR2 SAAADI. Trimming left V 6 bases short and J 6 bases short, with 21 bases between.